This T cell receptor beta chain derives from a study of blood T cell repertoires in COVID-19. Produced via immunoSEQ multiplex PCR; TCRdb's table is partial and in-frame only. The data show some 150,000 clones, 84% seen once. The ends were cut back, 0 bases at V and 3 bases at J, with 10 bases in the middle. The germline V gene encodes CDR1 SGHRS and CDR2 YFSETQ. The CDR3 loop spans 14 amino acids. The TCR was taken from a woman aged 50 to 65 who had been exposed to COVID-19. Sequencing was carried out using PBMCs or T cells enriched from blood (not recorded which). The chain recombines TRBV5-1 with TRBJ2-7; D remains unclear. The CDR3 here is CASSLDPEDYEQYF. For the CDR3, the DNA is TGCGCCAGCAGCTTGGACCCCGAGGACTACGAGCAGTACTTC. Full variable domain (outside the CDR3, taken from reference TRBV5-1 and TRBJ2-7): KAGVTQTPRYLIKTRGQQVTLSCSPISGHRSVSWYQQTPGQGLQFLFEYFSETQRNKGNFPGRFSGRQFSNSRSEMNVSTLELGDSALYLCASSLDPEDYEQYFGPGTRLTVT.